This paragraph reports one TCR beta chain. CDR3 length equals 15 residues. V lost 5 bases, J lost 5 bases, and 11 bases stayed unmatched. CDR1 WNHNN and CDR2 SYGVQD come from the germline V gene (reference sequence). Clones were sequenced by immunoSEQ multiplex PCR, and TCRdb holds only the in-frame ones, with some missing. The table lists some 220,000 clones, 70% to 90% of them singletons. This entry is derived from a study of blood T cell repertoires in COVID-19. Study-wide context: PBMCs, B-cell-depleted T cells, or T cells were the source of the cDNA or gDNA that made up the material.

The genes are TRBV10-1 and TRBJ2-5, with 7 bases lining up with TRBD1. The sequence was obtained from a woman aged 55-70 years with active or convalescent COVID-19. Sequencing was done on a sample of peripheral blood. The CDR3 sequence: CASSPAIGQAETQYF. The CDR3 DNA is TGCGCCAGCAGTCCCGCGATCGGACAGGCGGAGACCCAGTACTTC.